The 14 T cell receptor beta chains presented below share a single source sample, sequenced in a study of post-analysis software for immune sequencing data. Study-wide points: TRBV5-6, TRBV5-1 and TRBV20-1 were among several TRBV segments more frequent in patients than controls.

These receptors are not linked to any known antigen. Built from TCR beta cDNA, the libraries had unique molecular identifiers in them. TCRdb fed the PCR reads into MiXCR, producing one record per CDR3 protein. Found here are about 380,000 distinct CDR3 sequences, 30% to 45% of them singletons; the top ten hold roughly 13%. The sample consisted of blood. These receptors all come from a girl aged 10 to 17 with multiple sclerosis.

This chain joins TRBV18 and TRBJ2-2; no definite D call. The CDR3 length is 16 residues. Germline CDR1 reads KGHSH; CDR2 reads LQKENI. The V gene lost 0 bases and the J gene lost 5 bases, with 13 bases spanning the gap. DNA of the CDR3: TGTGCCAGCTCACCACCGCTTACCACCACTACCGGGGAGCTGTTTTTT. Encoded protein: CASSPPLTTTTGELFF.

The sample holds a few counts of this clonotype. This rearrangement joins TRBV5-5 to TRBJ2-7; D not resolved. This CDR3 is built from 11 residues. Germline-derived CDR1 and CDR2 are SGHKS and YYEKEE (reference sequence). Trimming cost V 1 base and J 6 bases, with 5 bases left between them. CDR3 sequence (DNA): TGTGCCAGCAGCTTGCTCCTCGAGCAGTACTTC. This sequence encodes CASSLLLEQYF.

The gene calls are TRBV10-3 and TRBJ2-1; D gene ambiguous. This CDR3 has 14 amino acids. Germline CDR1 ENHRY, CDR2 SYGVKD. V lost 0 bases to trimming and J lost 5 bases, with 8 bases between them. The CDR3 DNA is TGTGCCATCAGTGAGTCCGTACTCAACAATGAGCAGTTCTTC. Residues: CAISESVLNNEQFF.

This rearrangement joins TRBV27 to TRBJ1-4; 9 nucleotides match TRBD1. Germline assignment: CDR1 MNHEY and CDR2 SMNVEV (reference sequence). V was pared by 6 bases and J by 8 bases, with 4 bases of the junction left unmatched. CDR3 size: 13 residues. In DNA form, the CDR3 reads TGTGCCAGCAGGACAGGGGGAAACGAAAAACTGTTTTTT. This translates into CASRTGGNEKLFF.

This clonotype was seen a single time. A much larger clonotype is one base distant, so this may be a read error. V usage is TRBV7-9 and J usage is TRBJ1-2; 10 bases map to TRBD1. The germline V gene encodes CDR1 SEHNR and CDR2 FQNEAQ (reference sequence). The CDR3 runs 14 residues. This chain's CDR3 is CARSFGTGAYGYTF. DNA of the CDR3: TGTGCCCGCAGCTTTGGGACAGGGGCCTATGGCTACACCTTC.

This clonotype turned up a few times. V gene TRBV10-3 combines with J gene TRBJ1-3; 12 nucleotides align to TRBD1. Trimming took 5 bases from V and 0 from J; bases not matched to a gene: 14. Germline V CDR1 and CDR2: ENHRY, SYGVKD. There are 20 residues in the CDR3. Here the CDR3 DNA reads TGTGCCATCAGTTTTGATTCCGGGACAGGGGGCTCGAGCTCTGGAAACACCATATATTTT. Encoded protein: CAISFDSGTGGSSSGNTIYF.

This clonotype occurred a few times. The rearrangement links TRBV10-3 to TRBJ1-6; D is uncertain. V lost 0 bases and J lost 7, with 7 bases in between. CDR3 size: 14 residues. The germline V gene has CDR1 ENHRY and CDR2 SYGVKD. CDR3 loop: CAISESSSNSPLHF. The CDR3 DNA follows: TGTGCCATCAGTGAGTCATCCTCGAATTCACCCCTCCACTTT.

The rearrangement joins TRBV6-1 to TRBJ2-1, with 9 nucleotides matching TRBD2. V lost 10 bases and J lost 2; bases outside the gene matches: 12. Per the germline V gene, CDR1 is MNHNS and CDR2 is SASEGT. The CDR3 is 16 amino acids. The CDR3 here is CANRVAGERTYNEQFF. CDR3 coding DNA: TGTGCCAACAGAGTAGCGGGGGAGAGAACCTACAATGAGCAGTTCTTC.

This clonotype showed up just once. The rearrangement uses TRBV6-2 or TRBV6-3 and TRBJ2-5; D remains unclear. The better agreement between TRBJ2-7 and the DNA end casts doubt on the J call. This CDR3 has 12 residues. Looked up from germline, CDR1 is MNHEY and CDR2 is SVGEGT. The CDR3 sequence is CASSRRPAEQYF. The CDR3 DNA reads TGTGCCAGCAGTCGCCGACCGGCCGAGCAGTACTTC.

In this sample, this clonotype turned up a few times. CDR3 in amino acids: CASSFLDHTQYF. The CDR3 nucleotides are TGTGCCAGCAGCTTCCTCGACCATACGCAGTATTTT. The chain recombines TRBV5-6 with TRBJ2-3, with D unresolved. The CDR3 extends over 12 amino acids. Germline V CDR1 and CDR2: SGHDT, YYEEEE. V was shortened by 2 bases and J by 7 bases, with 8 bases between the two germline ends.

The chain carries TRBV12-3 or TRBV12-4 and TRBJ2-7; either TRBD1 or TRBD2 may supply D (5 bases each). This CDR3 has 14 amino acids. The V end was cut by 4 bases, the J end by 0 bases, with 10 bases between. The CDR3 region has the DNA TGTGCCAGCAGTTCGGGACGGAGCTCCTACGAGCAGTACTTC. Its translation: CASSSGRSSYEQYF.

In regard to this clonotype: Compared with germline, one end of the junction differs, possibly owing to a read error. This chain uses TRBV20-1 with TRBJ2-7, with no clear D. Germline CDR1 and CDR2: DFQATT and SNEGSKA (reference sequence). The CDR3 sequence is 15 residues long. DNA for the CDR3: TGCAGTGCTAGAGAATTGAGACTTTCCGCCTACGTGCAGTACTTC. It codes for CSARELRLSAYVQYF.

This clonotype occurred a few times. The chain couples TRBV12-3 or TRBV12-4 to TRBJ1-1; D is perhaps TRBD1 (5 bases). The CDR3 totals 17 residues. Deletions cut 6 bases from V and 3 bases from J, with 23 bases between. The CDR3 loop is CASRPDWDVQGHTEAFF. DNA of the CDR3: TGTGCCAGCAGACCCGATTGGGACGTCCAAGGGCACACTGAAGCTTTCTTT.

The rearrangement uses TRBV30 and TRBJ2-3; 7 bases align to TRBD1. Germline CDR1 GTSNPN, CDR2 SVGIG (reference sequence). J was trimmed by 0 bases and V by 3 bases; bases with no gene match: 3. The CDR3 is made up of 14 amino acids. The CDR3 loop reads CAWSGTVSTDTQYF. The CDR3 region has the DNA TGTGCCTGGAGCGGGACAGTTAGCACAGATACGCAGTATTTT.